These 6 T cell receptor beta chains share one sample of origin, sequenced in a study of tumor and adjacent non-tumor tissue in lung cancer. TCRbeta libraries were built with three rounds of nested PCR, modified from ARM-PCR. TCRdb processed the multiplex PCR reads anew with MiXCR; each CDR3 protein has one entry. The sample consists of some 100,000 distinct CDR3 sequences, roughly two thirds of them appearing once. This sample's RNA came from whole unsorted tissue. This non-tumor lung sample came from over 3 cm beyond the tumor edge. Sequencing used distant non-tumor lung tissue. These receptors were taken from a man younger than 40 with non-small cell lung cancer.

The sample holds one count of this clonotype. A junction boundary mismatches the germline segment, possibly from a read error. The chain carries TRBV20-1 and TRBJ2-7, with 12 positions matching TRBD2. The CDR3 is 13 amino acids. CDR1 and CDR2 from the germline V gene are DFQATT and SNEGSKA (reference sequence). The CDR3 loop reads CSGRLAGAMEQYF. In DNA, the CDR3 is TGCAGTGGAAGACTAGCGGGAGCAATGGAGCAATACTTC.

This clonotype has just a few counts. This may come from a read error, since a much larger clone is one base off. This chain joins TRBV20-1 and TRBJ1-1; D may be TRBD1 (6 bases). The ends were cut back, 6 bases at V and 4 bases at J, with 21 bases in the middle. Germline V gene sequence: CDR1 DFQATT, CDR2 SNEGSKA (reference sequence). The CDR3 is made up of 15 amino acids. CDR3 sequence reads: CSASAPGALGTEAFF. CDR3 sequence (DNA): TGCAGTGCCAGCGCCCCGGGGGCGCTGGGCACTGAAGCTTTCTTT.

As to this clonotype: A read error is possible here, since a much larger clone lies one base away. The rearrangement joins TRBV6-5 to TRBJ2-2; D is uncertain. The CDR3 is 14 residues long. Germline assignment: CDR1 MNHEY and CDR2 SVGAGI. The CDR3 DNA reads TGTACCAGCACCCTTGGTTCGAACACCGGGGAGCTGTTTTTT. As protein: CTSTLGSNTGELFF.

Comments on this clonotype: A read error may produce the germline difference seen at one junction end. J is TRBJ1-2 and V is TRBV20-1; D remains ambiguous. There are 12 residues in the CDR3. Germline V gene sequence: CDR1 DFQATT, CDR2 SNEGSKA (reference sequence). This chain's CDR3 is CSAVNIRYGYTF. CDR3 nucleotides: TGCAGTGCTGTCAACATACGCTATGGCTATACCTTC.

In this sample, this clonotype turned up once. A much bigger clone sits one base away, suggesting this may be a read error. The genes are TRBV6-2 or TRBV6-3 and TRBJ2-5; 10 bases are shared with TRBD2. Germline CDR1 reads MNHEY; CDR2 reads SVGEGT. This CDR3 contains 14 residues. Trimming at V came to 7 bases and at J to 5 bases, leaving 7 bases not matched to a gene. This chain's CDR3 is CASNRSGGAETQYF. DNA for the CDR3: TGTGCCAGCAATAGAAGCGGGGGGGCGGAGACCCAGTACTTC.

Points on this clonotype: This may be a read error: a much more frequent sequence differs by one nucleotide. The chain has TRBV4-2 and TRBJ1-4; no clear D. Trimming stripped 1 base from V and 8 bases from J, with 14 bases between. The CDR3 extends over 15 amino acids. Germline CDR1 LGHNA, CDR2 YNFKEQ. Here the CDR3 DNA reads TGTGCCAGCAGCCAAGTTGTAAAGCCGCGCGAAAAACTGTTTTTT. Its protein product is CASSQVVKPREKLFF.